Each of the 12 T cell receptor beta chains below was sequenced from the same sample in a study of radiotherapy plus CTLA-4 blockade in lung cancer. Libraries were prepared by immunoSEQ multiplex PCR; TCRdb keeps only in-frame clonotypes and omits some of them. The sample records about 70,000 clones, 70% to 80% being singletons. Specimen: peripheral blood, collected from a patient treated with radiotherapy plus ipilimumab. These receptors came from a human donor with non-small cell lung cancer whose response to radiotherapy plus ipilimumab could not be evaluated. Some clones in this sample may be carry-over from other donors' samples.

This chain uses TRBV11-3 with TRBJ2-2; the match to TRBD1 covers 9 bases. Germline CDR1 reads SGHNT; CDR2 reads YENEEA. The trim removed 4 bases at V and 7 bases at J, leaving 7 bases unmatched. This CDR3 has 15 residues. CDR3 DNA sequence: TGTGCCAGCAGCTCTACCGGGACAGGGTTCGGGGAGCTGTTTTTT. Encoded protein: CASSSTGTGFGELFF.

In its sample, this clone was seen once. The chain is built from TRBV4-1 and TRBJ1-6; no reliable D call. The CDR3 has 17 residues. Per germline, CDR1 MGHRA and CDR2 YSYEKL. Trimming took off 0 bases at V and 6 bases at J, with 15 bases between the two ends. The CDR3 here is CASSQEGRRGFNSPLHF. The CDR3 region has the DNA TGCGCCAGCAGCCAAGAAGGTCGGCGGGGTTTTAATTCACCCCTCCACTTT.

This clone has a handful of counts. V usage is TRBV28 and J usage is TRBJ1-5; 9 bases agree with TRBD1. With 4 bases clipped from V and 7 bases from J, the junction kept 5 bases outside the gene matches. This CDR3 is built from 14 residues. Looked up from germline, CDR1 is MDHEN and CDR2 is SYDVKM. Here the CDR3 DNA reads TGTGCCAGCAGTTCTACAGGGGGCGAGCAGCCCCAGCATTTT. It translates to CASSSTGGEQPQHF.

The chain carries TRBV10-3 and TRBJ2-7; 7 bases agree with TRBD1. J gave up 5 bases and V 0 bases, and 1 base lay outside the gene matches. CDR1 is ENHRY, CDR2 SYGVKD, per germline. The CDR3 is 13 amino acids. The CDR3 protein is CAISESTGNEQYF. CDR3 DNA sequence: TGTGCCATCAGTGAGTCGACAGGGAACGAGCAGTACTTC.

This chain connects TRBV5-1 to TRBJ2-1; 9 bases line up with TRBD2. This CDR3 spans 15 amino acids. Trimming removed 0 bases from V and 8 bases from J; junction bases left unmatched: 6. The germline CDR1 and CDR2 sequences are SGHRS and YFSETQ. The CDR3 DNA sequence: TGCGCCAGCAGCTTGGGGAGCGGGGGGCGTGATGAGCAGTTCTTC. It is translated as CASSLGSGGRDEQFF. The variable domain in full, with the rest retrieved from reference TRBV5-1 and TRBJ2-1, is KAGVTQTPRYLIKTRGQQVTLSCSPISGHRSVSWYQQTPGQGLQFLFEYFSETQRNKGNFPGRFSGRQFSNSRSEMNVSTLELGDSALYLCASSLGSGGRDEQFFGPGTRLTVL.

As concerns this clone: The sample holds other DNA sequences that translate to the same CDR3. The chain uses TRBV6-5 and TRBJ2-7; a possible D gene is TRBD1 (6 bases). The CDR3 extends over 15 amino acids. In germline, CDR1 is MNHEY, CDR2 SVGAGI. The V end lost 6 bases, the J end lost 0 bases, and 15 bases lay between the germline ends. DNA of the CDR3: TGTGCCAGCAGCCGGCCCCGGGACAACTCCTACGAGCAGTACTTC. Translating gives CASSRPRDNSYEQYF.

The rearrangement uses TRBV14 and TRBJ2-5; 7 bases line up with TRBD2. This CDR3 region has 14 residues. The V and J ends lost 4 bases and 5 bases, in that order; junction bases with no gene match: 7. Germline V CDR1 and CDR2: SGHDN, FVKESK. CDR3 coding DNA: TGTGCCAGCAGCCCCCGACTAGCAGGGGAGACCCAGTACTTC. Its protein is CASSPRLAGETQYF.

This rearrangement joins TRBV5-1 to TRBJ1-5; 11 bases map to TRBD1. The CDR3 is 14 residues long. V dropped 4 bases and J dropped 7; count of bases not matched to a gene: 4. CDR1 and CDR2 (germline): SGHRS, YFSETQ. The CDR3 sequence is CASSLWDRGQPQHF. For the CDR3, the DNA is TGCGCCAGCAGCCTGTGGGACAGGGGGCAGCCCCAGCATTTT.

The chain is built from TRBV5-1 and TRBJ1-2; 8 bases map to TRBD1. The CDR3 length is 14 residues. The ends lost 4 bases at V and 2 bases at J; junction bases unmatched: 4. Germline V gene sequence: CDR1 SGHRS, CDR2 YFSETQ. CDR3: CASSAGTGNYGYTF. CDR3 in DNA: TGCGCCAGCAGCGCGGGGACAGGAAACTATGGCTACACCTTC.

CDR3: CASSLNTGEANYGYTF. The CDR3 DNA reads as TGCGCCAGCAGCCTAAACACAGGGGAGGCTAACTATGGCTACACCTTC. The gene calls are TRBV5-1 and TRBJ1-2; 7 nucleotides agree with TRBD1. The germline gives CDR1 SGHRS, CDR2 YFSETQ. J lost 0 bases, V lost 4 bases, and 9 bases had no gene match. The CDR3 is 16 amino acids.

The chain has TRBV5-1 and TRBJ2-2; 7 nucleotides match TRBD1. V was pared by 0 bases and J by 2 bases, with 4 bases of the junction left unmatched. The CDR3 covers 16 residues. Germline CDR1 and CDR2: SGHRS and YFSETQ. CDR3 bases: TGCGCCAGCAGCTTGGAACAGGGGCAAAACACCGGGGAGCTGTTTTTT. Translated, it gives CASSLEQGQNTGELFF.

V and J are TRBV11-3 and TRBJ2-2; D gene uncertain. The CDR3 extends over 13 amino acids. V was pared by 5 bases and J by 7 bases, with 11 bases between. CDR1 is SGHNT, CDR2 YENEEA, per germline. CDR3 region: CASSRPGFGELFF. For the CDR3, the DNA is TGTGCCAGCAGCCGTCCAGGATTCGGGGAGCTGTTTTTT. The full variable domain, rest sourced from reference TRBV11-3 and TRBJ2-2, is EAGVVQSPRYKIIEKKQPVAFWCNPISGHNTLYWYLQNLGQGPELLIRYENEEAVDDSQLPKDRFSAERLKGVDSTLKIQPAELGDSAVYLCASSRPGFGELFFGEGSRLTVL.